Following are 21 T cell receptor beta chains from one sample sequenced in a study of somatic mutations in cytotoxic T cells in rheumatoid arthritis. TCRdb's copy holds only in-frame clones and misses some; the assay was immunoSEQ multiplex PCR. The table lists 20,000 to 25,000 clones, 78% of them singletons. The sequenced material came from CD8+ T cells sorted from blood. Every receptor here comes from an adult with rheumatoid arthritis.

The J gene is TRBJ2-7, the V gene TRBV5-1; 8 bases agree with TRBD1. The junction had 5 bases not matched to a gene; V was cut back by 3 bases and J by 3 bases. Germline CDR1 reads SGHRS; CDR2 reads YFSETQ. CDR3 length: 14 residues. CDR3 coding DNA: TGCGCCAGCAGCTCCGACAGGGGTAGCTACGAGCAGTACTTC. This encodes CASSSDRGSYEQYF.

This chain links TRBV7-9 with TRBJ1-2; D call uncertain. CDR1 and CDR2 from the germline V gene are SEHNR and FQNEAQ (reference sequence). The CDR3 is 15 amino acids. Trimming stripped 1 base from V and 0 bases from J, with 9 bases between. CDR3 DNA sequence: TGTGCCAGCAGCTTAGATTTCGGCTCTAACTATGGCTACACCTTC. This sequence encodes CASSLDFGSNYGYTF.

The chain employs TRBV7-9 and TRBJ1-1, with 7 positions matching TRBD1. The CDR3 loop spans 13 amino acids. Losses at the gene ends were 5 bases for V and 10 bases for J; bases not matched to a gene: 10. Looked up from germline, CDR1 is SEHNR and CDR2 is FQNEAQ (reference sequence). The CDR3 sequence: CASSHTGTVVAFF. The DNA of the CDR3 is TGTGCCAGCAGCCACACAGGGACAGTAGTAGCTTTCTTT.

This rearrangement joins TRBV11-2 to TRBJ1-1; D remains ambiguous. Between the trimmed V and J ends, which lost 1 base and 6 bases, there was a span of 12 bases. Looked up from germline, CDR1 is SGHAT and CDR2 is FQNNGV. CDR3 length equals 14 residues. The CDR3 nucleotides are TGTGCCAGCAGCTTAGCCCGCCGTTGGGCTGAAGCTTTCTTT. It codes for CASSLARRWAEAFF.

The chain employs TRBV7-9 and TRBJ2-5; 8 positions agree with TRBD1. J gave up 2 bases and V 5 bases, and 10 bases lay outside the gene matches. This CDR3 region has 16 residues. CDR1 and CDR2 from the germline V gene are SEHNR and FQNEAQ (reference sequence). The CDR3 coding sequence is TGTGCCAGCAGCACCTCGCAGGGGGCTAGGCAAGAGACCCAGTACTTC. Protein sequence: CASSTSQGARQETQYF.

V is TRBV9 and J is TRBJ1-3; a weak D match, TRBD1 (6 bases). CDR1 and CDR2 from the germline V gene are SGDLS and YYNGEE. CDR3 size: 15 residues. Trimming removed 6 bases from V and 3 bases from J, with 16 bases in between. The CDR3 here is CASTTEGVYGNTIYF. CDR3 DNA: TGTGCCAGCACGACCGAGGGGGTTTATGGAAACACCATATATTTT. Full variable domain (rest looked up from reference TRBV9 and TRBJ1-3): DSGVTQTPKHLITATGQRVTLRCSPRSGDLSVYWYQQSLDQGLQFLIQYYNGEERAKGNILERFSAQQFPDLHSELNLSSLELGDSALYFCASTTEGVYGNTIYFGEGSWLTVV.

The chain recombines TRBV19 with TRBJ1-1, with TRBD1 as a possible D gene (6 bases). The V end lost 0 bases, the J end lost 11 bases, and 16 bases lay between the germline ends. CDR1 and CDR2 (germline): LNHDA, SQIVND (reference sequence). The CDR3 is made up of 14 amino acids. The CDR3 loop reads CASSIDLRGVNAFF. As DNA, the CDR3 is TGTGCCAGTAGTATAGACCTTAGGGGGGTAAACGCTTTCTTT.

This clone occurred once. The gene calls are TRBV13 and TRBJ1-1; D is uncertain. Germline V gene data show CDR1 as PRHDT and CDR2 as FYEKMQ (reference sequence). The length of the CDR3 is 14 residues. V lost 7 bases and J 4 bases, leaving 16 bases between the germline ends. CDR3 in DNA: TGTGCCAGCACCAAATCTGACGGGTTCACTGAAGCTTTCTTT. Translated, it gives CASTKSDGFTEAFF.

The CDR3 here is CASSQVGFANTGELFF. The DNA of the CDR3 is TGTGCCAGCAGTCAGGTGGGGTTCGCGAACACCGGGGAGCTGTTTTTT. The V gene is TRBV27, the J gene TRBJ2-2; D is undetermined. The length of the CDR3 is 16 residues. The germline gives CDR1 MNHEY, CDR2 SMNVEV (reference sequence). Trimming cost V 5 bases and J 0 bases, with 13 bases left between them.

The V call is TRBV5-4, the J call TRBJ1-4, with D possibly matching TRBD1 (5 bases). Germline CDR1 SGHNT, CDR2 YYREEE (reference sequence). There are 13 residues in the CDR3. The V end was cut by 2 bases, the J end by 8 bases, with 10 bases between. The CDR3 reads CASSFGGAEKLFF. DNA for the CDR3: TGTGCCAGCAGCTTTGGCGGGGCGGAAAAACTGTTTTTT.

This chain connects TRBV7-6 to TRBJ1-3; perhaps TRBD1 as D (5 bases). This CDR3 is 13 amino acids long. Germline V gene data show CDR1 as SGHVS and CDR2 as FNYEAQ. The V gene lost 5 bases and the J gene lost 7 bases, with 12 bases spanning the gap. CDR3 nucleotides: TGTGCCAGCAGCGCCCACCAGGGTAACACCATATATTTT. Its translation is CASSAHQGNTIYF.

The genes are TRBV6-1 and TRBJ2-3, with D unresolved. V was cut by 2 bases and J by 0 bases, with 12 bases left in between. CDR1 is MNHNS, CDR2 SASEGT, per germline. The CDR3 runs 16 residues. CDR3 nucleotides: TGTGCCAGCAGTGAACCGATCGGAACTAGCACAGATACGCAGTATTTT. It is translated as CASSEPIGTSTDTQYF.

The chain uses TRBV15 and TRBJ1-2, with a possible D match to TRBD1 (5 bases). The V gene lost 0 bases and the J gene lost 8 bases, with 13 bases spanning the gap. The CDR3 covers 14 residues. CDR1 and CDR2 from the germline V gene are LNHNV and YYDKDF (reference sequence). The CDR3 DNA reads TGTGCCACCAGCAGAGAGAGAGGGGCTGACGGCTACACCTTC. This translates into CATSRERGADGYTF. Variable domain in full (rest from reference TRBV15 and TRBJ1-2): DAMVIQNPRYQVTQFGKPVTLSCSQTLNHNVMYWYQQKSSQAPKLLFHYYDKDFNNEADTPDNFQSRRPNTSFCFLDIRSPGLGDTAMYLCATSRERGADGYTFGSGTRLTVV.

In its sample, this clone was seen once. V gene TRBV7-9 combines with J gene TRBJ2-2, with D hard to call. V gave up 3 bases and J gave up 7 bases, with 6 bases separating them. This CDR3 is 12 amino acids long. The germline CDR1 and CDR2 sequences are SEHNR and FQNEAQ (reference sequence). CDR3 sequence (DNA): TGTGCCAGCAGCTTTTCTAGCGGGGAGCTGTTTTTT. Translated, it gives CASSFSSGELFF.

This chain joins TRBV7-2 and TRBJ2-1; 11 nucleotides match TRBD2. Per the germline V gene, CDR1 is SGHTA and CDR2 is FQGNSA. This CDR3 comprises 16 residues. Trimming took 5 bases from V and 2 from J; bases not matched to a gene: 5. The DNA for the CDR3 is TGTGCCAGCAGCCAGGTAGCGGGAGGGACCTACAATGAGCAGTTCTTC. This translates into CASSQVAGGTYNEQFF.

This clone showed up just a few times. The chain joins TRBV27 to TRBJ1-1; 7 positions match TRBD1. V lost 5 bases to trimming and J lost 8 bases; unmatched junction nucleotides: 11. This CDR3 spans 14 amino acids. Germline V gene sequence: CDR1 MNHEY, CDR2 SMNVEV (reference sequence). The CDR3: CASSPQRGQEEAFF. The CDR3 DNA reads TGTGCCAGCAGTCCTCAGAGAGGACAGGAAGAAGCTTTCTTT.

This chain's CDR3 is CASSILAGGPDTQYF. The DNA for the CDR3 is TGTGCCAGCAGCATCCTAGCGGGAGGGCCTGATACGCAGTATTTT. The genes are TRBV27 and TRBJ2-3, with 12 bases aligning to TRBD2. The CDR3 has 15 residues. Per the germline V gene, CDR1 is MNHEY and CDR2 is SMNVEV (reference sequence). With 6 bases clipped from V and 6 bases from J, the junction kept 7 bases outside the gene matches.

This chain uses TRBV27 with TRBJ1-1, with D unresolved. This CDR3 has 13 amino acids. The germline V gene encodes CDR1 MNHEY and CDR2 SMNVEV (reference sequence). Trimming took off 1 base at V and 5 bases at J, with 8 bases between the two ends. The CDR3 DNA is TGTGCCAGCAGTTTATTGATGTCAACTGAAGCTTTCTTT. Translation: CASSLLMSTEAFF.

V is TRBV27 and J is TRBJ1-5; D is uncertain. Between the trimmed V and J ends, which lost 8 bases and 2 bases, there was a span of 16 bases. Germline V lookup: CDR1 MNHEY, CDR2 SMNVEV (reference sequence). The CDR3 has 15 residues. The CDR3 bases are TGTGCCAGCGGACCTAACGACGGGGGCAATCAGCCCCAGCATTTT. This translates into CASGPNDGGNQPQHF.

The chain joins TRBV6-5 to TRBJ2-3; D gene uncertain. Trimming cost V 2 bases and J 0 bases, with 12 bases left between them. In germline, CDR1 is MNHEY, CDR2 SVGAGI. This CDR3 is 16 amino acids long. The chain's CDR3 is CASSYDGSHSTDTQYF. CDR3 DNA: TGTGCCAGCAGTTACGATGGCAGCCATAGCACAGATACGCAGTATTTT.

This clone was detected once. This chain links TRBV12-5 with TRBJ2-3; tentative D call: TRBD2 (6 bases). CDR1 and CDR2 from the germline V gene are LGHNT and FRNRAP. The CDR3 totals 16 residues. The ends were cut back, 0 bases at V and 0 bases at J, with 10 bases in the middle. The DNA for the CDR3 is TGTGCTAGTGGTTTGGTAAGAGGGACTAGCACAGATACGCAGTATTTT. Protein sequence: CASGLVRGTSTDTQYF.